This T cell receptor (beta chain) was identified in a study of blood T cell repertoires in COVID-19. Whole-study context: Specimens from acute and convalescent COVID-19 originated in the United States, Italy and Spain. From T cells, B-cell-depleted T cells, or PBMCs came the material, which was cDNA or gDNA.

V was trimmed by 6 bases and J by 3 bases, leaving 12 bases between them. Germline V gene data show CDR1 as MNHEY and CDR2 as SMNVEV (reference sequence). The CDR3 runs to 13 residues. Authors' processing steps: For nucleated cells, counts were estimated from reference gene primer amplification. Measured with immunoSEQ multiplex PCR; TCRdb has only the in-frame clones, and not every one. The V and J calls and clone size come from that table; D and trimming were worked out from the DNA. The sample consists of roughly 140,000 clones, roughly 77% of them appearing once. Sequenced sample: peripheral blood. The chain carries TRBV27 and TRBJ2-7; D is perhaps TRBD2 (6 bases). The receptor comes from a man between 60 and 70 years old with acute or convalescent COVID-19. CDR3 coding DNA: TGTGCCAGCAGCACGGCCGGGAGCTACGAGCAGTACTTC. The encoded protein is CASSTAGSYEQYF.